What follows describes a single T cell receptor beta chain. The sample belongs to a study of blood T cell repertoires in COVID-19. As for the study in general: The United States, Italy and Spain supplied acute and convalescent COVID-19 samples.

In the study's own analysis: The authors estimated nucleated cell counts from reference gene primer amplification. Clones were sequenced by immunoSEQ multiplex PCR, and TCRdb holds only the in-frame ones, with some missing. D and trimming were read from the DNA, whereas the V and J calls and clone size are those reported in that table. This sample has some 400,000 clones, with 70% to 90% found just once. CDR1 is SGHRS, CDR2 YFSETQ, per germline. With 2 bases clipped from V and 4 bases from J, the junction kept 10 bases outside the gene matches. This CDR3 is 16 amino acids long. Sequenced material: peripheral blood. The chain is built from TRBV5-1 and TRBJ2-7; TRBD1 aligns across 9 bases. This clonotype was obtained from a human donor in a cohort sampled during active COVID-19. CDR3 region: CASSFASGQGFYEQYF. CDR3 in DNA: TGCGCCAGCAGCTTTGCCTCGGGACAGGGCTTTTACGAGCAGTACTTC.